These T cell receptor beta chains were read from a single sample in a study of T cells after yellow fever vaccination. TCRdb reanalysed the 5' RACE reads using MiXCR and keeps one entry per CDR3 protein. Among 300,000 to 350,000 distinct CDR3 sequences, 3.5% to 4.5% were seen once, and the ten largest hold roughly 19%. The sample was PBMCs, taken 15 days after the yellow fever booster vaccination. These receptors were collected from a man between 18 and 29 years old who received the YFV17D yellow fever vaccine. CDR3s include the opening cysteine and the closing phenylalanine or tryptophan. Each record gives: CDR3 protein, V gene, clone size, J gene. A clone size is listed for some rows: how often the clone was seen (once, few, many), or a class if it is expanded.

CDR3: CASSYSFSSSKGRTDTQYF
V: TRBV6-2/TRBV6-3
size: many
J: TRBJ2-3

CDR3: CASSLNQGAKYNEQFF
V: TRBV18
size: many
J: TRBJ2-1

CDR3: CASSRSSSTSTDTQYF
V: TRBV7-3
size: many
J: TRBJ2-3

CDR3: CATSSLTGGGDQPQHF
V: TRBV15
size: few
J: TRBJ1-5

CDR3: CASSPPTGSTEAFF
V: TRBV28
size: many
J: TRBJ1-1

CDR3: CASSQDRAWGTETQYF
V: TRBV4-3
size: NA
J: TRBJ2-5

CDR3: CASSYQQGSGELFF
V: TRBV5-1
size: many
J: TRBJ2-2

CDR3: CASSQALPAGGSNTQYF
V: TRBV4-3
size: many
J: TRBJ2-5

CDR3: CASSSTGLTNSPLHF
V: TRBV12-3/TRBV12-4
size: many
J: TRBJ1-6

CDR3: CASNFGGGRGSTDTQYF
V: TRBV5-1
size: many
J: TRBJ2-3

CDR3: CASSDSTTNPSEKLFF
V: TRBV7-9
size: NA
J: TRBJ1-4

CDR3: CASSLGFYFSPLHF
V: TRBV5-5
size: NA
J: TRBJ1-6

CDR3: CASSQGRTGRPSYNEQFF
V: TRBV4-3
size: many
J: TRBJ2-1

CDR3: CASSRTEWGEAFF
V: TRBV2
size: few
J: TRBJ1-1

CDR3: CASSSTLSGANVLTF
V: TRBV28
size: NA
J: TRBJ2-6

CDR3: CSARDRTSGAETQYF
V: TRBV20-1
size: few
J: TRBJ2-5

CDR3: CASSQETRWYPQYF
V: TRBV4-3
size: NA
J: TRBJ2-5

CDR3: CASSRDGVPGNTIYF
V: TRBV5-1
size: few
J: TRBJ1-3

CDR3: CASSMTGPGELFF
V: TRBV19
size: NA
J: TRBJ2-2

CDR3: CSAPKYQGKGPEQYF
V: TRBV20-1
size: NA
J: TRBJ2-7

CDR3: CSARDVLAGMSYEQYF
V: TRBV20-1
size: many
J: TRBJ2-7

CDR3: CSVERDRGNIQYF
V: TRBV29-1
size: many
J: TRBJ2-4

CDR3: CASSLPYHQPQHF
V: TRBV27
size: few
J: TRBJ1-5

CDR3: CASSQDFPGGPVYLQPQHF
V: TRBV4-3
size: NA
J: TRBJ1-5

CDR3: CASSADSFSGNTIYF
V: TRBV9
size: few
J: TRBJ1-3

CDR3: CASSPPSAFNYGYTF
V: TRBV7-2
size: many
J: TRBJ1-2

CDR3: CASSETADSYEQYF
V: TRBV6-1
size: many
J: TRBJ2-7

CDR3: CSARVSGRGDREQFF
V: TRBV20-1
size: many
J: TRBJ2-1

CDR3: CASSLYTGGTEAFF
V: TRBV5-1
size: few
J: TRBJ1-1

CDR3: CASSSRQGSDTEAFF
V: TRBV7-9
size: few
J: TRBJ1-1

CDR3: CASSLVPQGSTDTQYF
V: TRBV7-2
size: few
J: TRBJ2-3

CDR3: CASRVLVIDEQFF
V: TRBV6-2/TRBV6-3
size: many
J: TRBJ2-1

CDR3: CASSFKQGNEKLFF
V: TRBV6-5
size: NA
J: TRBJ1-4

CDR3: CASSLGGLYNSPLHF
V: TRBV28
size: NA
J: TRBJ1-6

CDR3: CASSPSEQGLSGGYTF
V: TRBV12-3/TRBV12-4
size: NA
J: TRBJ1-2

CDR3: CSAHTDRAFTDTQYF
V: TRBV20-1
size: many
J: TRBJ2-3

CDR3: CASSYSTNGDQPQHF
V: TRBV6-5
size: NA
J: TRBJ1-5

CDR3: CASSFASPVGETQYF
V: TRBV11-2
size: NA
J: TRBJ2-5

CDR3: CASSFGFDTGELFF
V: TRBV7-8
size: NA
J: TRBJ2-2